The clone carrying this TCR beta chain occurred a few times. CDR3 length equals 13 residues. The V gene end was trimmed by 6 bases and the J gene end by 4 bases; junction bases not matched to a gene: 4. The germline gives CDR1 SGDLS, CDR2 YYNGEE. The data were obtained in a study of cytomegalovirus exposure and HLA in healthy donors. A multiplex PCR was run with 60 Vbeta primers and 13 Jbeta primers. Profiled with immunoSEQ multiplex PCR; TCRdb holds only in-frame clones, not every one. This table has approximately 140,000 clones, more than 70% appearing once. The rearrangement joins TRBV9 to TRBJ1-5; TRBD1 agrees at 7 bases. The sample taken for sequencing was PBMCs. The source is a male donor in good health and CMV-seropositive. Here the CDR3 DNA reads TGTGCCAGCATCAGGGGGTGTAATCAGCCCCAGCATTTT. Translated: CASIRGCNQPQHF. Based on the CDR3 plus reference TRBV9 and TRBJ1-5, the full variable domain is DSGVTQTPKHLITATGQRVTLRCSPRSGDLSVYWYQQSLDQGLQFLIQYYNGEERAKGNILERFSAQQFPDLHSELNLSSLELGDSALYFCASIRGCNQPQHFGDGTRLSIL.